This T cell receptor (beta chain) was retrieved from a study of shared clonotypes between healthy human individuals. Study at large: Donors, aged 18 to 49, were two women and a few men.

General study points: What naive subsets generally showed was a larger estimated richness than memory subsets showed.

This clone came up once. Its matching antigen is unknown. The data were produced by immunoSEQ multiplex PCR, yet TCRdb's version contains in-frame clones alone and is incomplete. This sample has about 1 million clones, with roughly 80% found just once. The CDR3 covers 19 residues. CDR1 is GTSNPN and CDR2 is SVGIG in the germline V gene (reference sequence). The trim removed 1 base at V and 2 bases at J, leaving 13 bases unmatched. The V gene is TRBV30, the J gene TRBJ1-4; 10 positions agree with TRBD1. The source material was memory CD4+ T cells sorted from blood. The subset is: CD45RA-negative fraction. The sequence was collected from a man in his late teens or twenties in good health. CDR3 in DNA: TGTGCCTGGAGTGCCCGGGACAGGGGAAAATCTACGACTAATGAAAAACTGTTTTTT. The encoded protein is CAWSARDRGKSTTNEKLFF. The whole variable domain, remainder taken from reference TRBV30 and TRBJ1-4, is SQTIHQWPATLVQPVGSPLSLECTVEGTSNPNLYWYRQAAGRGLQLLFYSVGIGQISSEVPQNLSASRPQDRQFILSSKKLLLSDSGFYLCAWSARDRGKSTTNEKLFFGSGTQLSVL.